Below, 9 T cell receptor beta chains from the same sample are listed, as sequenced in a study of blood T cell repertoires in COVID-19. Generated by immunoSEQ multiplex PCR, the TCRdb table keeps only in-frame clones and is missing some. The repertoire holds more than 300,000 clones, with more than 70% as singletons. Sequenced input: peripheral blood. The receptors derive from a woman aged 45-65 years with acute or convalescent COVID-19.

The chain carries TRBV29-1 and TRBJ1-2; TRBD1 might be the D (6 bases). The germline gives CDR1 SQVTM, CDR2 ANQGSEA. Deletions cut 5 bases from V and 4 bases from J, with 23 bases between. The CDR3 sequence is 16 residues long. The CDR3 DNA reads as TGCAGCGTTCCCGAAGGCGGGGGCCCCGAAGCCTATGGCTACACCTTC. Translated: CSVPEGGGPEAYGYTF.

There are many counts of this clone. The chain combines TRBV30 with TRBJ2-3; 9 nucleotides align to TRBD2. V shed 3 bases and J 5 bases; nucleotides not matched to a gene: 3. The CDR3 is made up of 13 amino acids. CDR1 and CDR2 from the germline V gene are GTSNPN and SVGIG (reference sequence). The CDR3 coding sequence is TGTGCCTGGAGGGGGACTAGCTTAGATACGCAGTATTTT. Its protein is CAWRGTSLDTQYF.

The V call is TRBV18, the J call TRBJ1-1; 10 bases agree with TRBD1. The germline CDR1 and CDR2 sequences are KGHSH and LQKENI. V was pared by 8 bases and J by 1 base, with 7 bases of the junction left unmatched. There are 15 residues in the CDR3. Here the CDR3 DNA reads TGTGCCAGCACATGGGACAGGGGTGGGAACACTGAAGCTTTCTTT. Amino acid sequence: CASTWDRGGNTEAFF. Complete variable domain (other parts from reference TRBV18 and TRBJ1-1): NAGVMQNPRHLVRRRGQEARLRCSPMKGHSHVYWYRQLPEEGLKFMVYLQKENIIDESGMPKERFSAEFPKEGPSILRIQQVVRGDSAAYFCASTWDRGGNTEAFFGQGTRLTVV.

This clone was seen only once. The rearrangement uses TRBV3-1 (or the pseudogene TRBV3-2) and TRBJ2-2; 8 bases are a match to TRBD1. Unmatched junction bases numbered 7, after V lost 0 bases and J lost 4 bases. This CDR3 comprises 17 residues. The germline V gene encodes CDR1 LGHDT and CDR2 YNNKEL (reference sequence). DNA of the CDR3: TGTGCCAGCAGCCAAGATCTTGGACAGGGTATCACCGGGGAGCTGTTTTTT. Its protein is CASSQDLGQGITGELFF.

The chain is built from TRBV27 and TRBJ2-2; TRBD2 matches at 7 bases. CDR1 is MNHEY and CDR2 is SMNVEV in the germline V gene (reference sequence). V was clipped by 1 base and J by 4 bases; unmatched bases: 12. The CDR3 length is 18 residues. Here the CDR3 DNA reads TGTGCCAGCAGTTTATGGGGACTCGCGGGAGTCGCCACCGGGGAGCTGTTTTTT. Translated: CASSLWGLAGVATGELFF.

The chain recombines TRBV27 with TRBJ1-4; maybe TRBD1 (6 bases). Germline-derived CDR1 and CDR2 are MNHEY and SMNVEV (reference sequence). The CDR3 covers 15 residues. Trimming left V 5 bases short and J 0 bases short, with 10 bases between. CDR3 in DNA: TGTGCCAGCAGTAAAACAGGGACAACTAATGAAAAACTGTTTTTT. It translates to CASSKTGTTNEKLFF.

CDR3 region: CASAAGGSNTEAFF. As DNA, the CDR3 is TGTGCCAGCGCCGCCGGGGGGTCGAACACTGAAGCTTTCTTT. The V call is TRBV2, the J call TRBJ1-1; TRBD1 is a possible D gene (5 bases). Trimming took off 8 bases at V and 1 base at J, with 14 bases between the two ends. The CDR3 is 14 residues long. The V gene's germline CDR1 is SNHLY and CDR2 FYNNEI.

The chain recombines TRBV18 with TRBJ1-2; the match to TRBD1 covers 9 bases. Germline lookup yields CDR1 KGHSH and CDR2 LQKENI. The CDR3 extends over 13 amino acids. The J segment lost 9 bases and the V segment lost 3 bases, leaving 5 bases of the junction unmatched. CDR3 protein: CASSPGTGRSYTF. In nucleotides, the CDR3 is TGTGCCAGCTCACCCGGGACAGGGAGAAGCTACACCTTC.

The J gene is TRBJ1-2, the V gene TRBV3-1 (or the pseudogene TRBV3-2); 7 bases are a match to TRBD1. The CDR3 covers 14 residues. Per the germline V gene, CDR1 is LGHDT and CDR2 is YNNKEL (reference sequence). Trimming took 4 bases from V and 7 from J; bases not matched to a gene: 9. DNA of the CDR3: TGTGCCAGCAGCCTAGGACAGGACGATCGTGGCTACACCTTC. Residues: CASSLGQDDRGYTF.